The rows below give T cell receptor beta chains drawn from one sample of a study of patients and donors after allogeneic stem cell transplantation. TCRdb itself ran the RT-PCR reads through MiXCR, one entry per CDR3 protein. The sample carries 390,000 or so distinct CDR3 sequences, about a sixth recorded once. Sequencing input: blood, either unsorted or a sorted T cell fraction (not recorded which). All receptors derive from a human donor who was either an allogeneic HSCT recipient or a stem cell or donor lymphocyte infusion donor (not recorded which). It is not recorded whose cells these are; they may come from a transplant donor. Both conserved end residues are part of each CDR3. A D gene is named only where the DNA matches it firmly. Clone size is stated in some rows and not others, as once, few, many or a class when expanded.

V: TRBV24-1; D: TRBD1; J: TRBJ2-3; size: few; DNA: TGTGCCACCAGTGATCGAACAGGGGGCGCGGATACGCAGTATTTT; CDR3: CATSDRTGGADTQYF
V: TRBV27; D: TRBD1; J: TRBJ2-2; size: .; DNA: TGTGCCAGCAGTCAAAGGACAGGGAACACCGGGGAGCTGTTTTTT; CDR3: CASSQRTGNTGELFF
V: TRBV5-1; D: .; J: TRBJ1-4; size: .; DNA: TGCGCCAGCAGCCCCCTTCGGGGGGCCAAAGCAACTAATGAAAAACTGTTTTTT; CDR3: CASSPLRGAKATNEKLFF
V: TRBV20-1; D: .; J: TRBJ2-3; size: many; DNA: TGCAGTGCTTTACAGGGGAGGGCAGATACGCAGTATTTT; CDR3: CSALQGRADTQYF
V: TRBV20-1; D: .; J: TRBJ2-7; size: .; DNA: TGCAGTGCTAGAGATCCCTGGGGCCTACCGTACTTC; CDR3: CSARDPWGLPYF
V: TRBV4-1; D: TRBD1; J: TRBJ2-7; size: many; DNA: TGCGCCAGCAGCCAACTAAGGACAGGCTCCTACGAGCAGTACTTC; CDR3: CASSQLRTGSYEQYF
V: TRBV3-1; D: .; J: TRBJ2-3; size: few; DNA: TGTGCCAGTGGGGCAGATACGCAGTATTTT; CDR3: CASGADTQYF
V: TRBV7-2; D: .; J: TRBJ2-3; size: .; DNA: TGTGCCAGCAGCTTAGTACACCGCGGGCCTAGCACAGATACGCAGTATTTT; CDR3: CASSLVHRGPSTDTQYF
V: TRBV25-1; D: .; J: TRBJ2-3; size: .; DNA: TGTGCCAGCAGTGAGTCAGGGAAAGATACGCAGTATTTT; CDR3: CASSESGKDTQYF
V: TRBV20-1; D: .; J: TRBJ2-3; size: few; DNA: TGCAGTGCTAGCCGTACAGATACGCAGTATTTT; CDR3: CSASRTDTQYF
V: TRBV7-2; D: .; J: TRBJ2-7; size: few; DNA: TGTGCCAGCAGCCGTTTAGGCAGGGTCGCCTACGAGCAGTACTTC; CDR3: CASSRLGRVAYEQYF
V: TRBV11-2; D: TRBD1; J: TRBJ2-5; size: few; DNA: TGTGCCAGCAGCAGAGACGGGGACAGGGGGCTAAGGGGGACCCAGTACTTC; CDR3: CASSRDGDRGLRGTQYF
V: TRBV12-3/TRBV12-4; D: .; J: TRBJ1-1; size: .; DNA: TGTGCCAGCACCAGGATCGGTCACACTGAAGCTTTCTTT; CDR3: CASTRIGHTEAFF
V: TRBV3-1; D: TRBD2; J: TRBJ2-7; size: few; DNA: TGTGCCAGCAGGACTAGCGGGGGGCTCTCCTACGAGCAGTACTTC; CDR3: CASRTSGGLSYEQYF
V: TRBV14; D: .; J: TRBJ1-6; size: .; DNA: TGTGCCAGCAGCCAAGGCAGAACGCCCCTCCACTTT; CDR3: CASSQGRTPLHF
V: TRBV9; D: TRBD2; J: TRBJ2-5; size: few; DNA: TGTGCCAGCAGCGCGGGACTAGCGGGGAGTCAAGAGACCCAGTACTTC; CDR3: CASSAGLAGSQETQYF
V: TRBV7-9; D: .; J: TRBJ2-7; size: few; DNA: TGTGCCAGCAGCTTAACACGGACGGAGCCCGAGTACTTC; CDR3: CASSLTRTEPEYF
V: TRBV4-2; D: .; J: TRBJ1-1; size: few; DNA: TGTGCCAGCAGCCAAGAGCGGCAAAGCGCATGGATAGAAGCTTTCTTT; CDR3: CASSQERQSAWIEAFF
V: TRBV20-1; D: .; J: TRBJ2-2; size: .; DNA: TGCAGTGCTCCCTTGAGGGCCGGGGAGCTGTTTTTT; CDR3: CSAPLRAGELFF
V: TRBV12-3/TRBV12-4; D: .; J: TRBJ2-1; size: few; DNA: TGTGCCAGCAGCGGACGGATTCCCTACAATGAGCAGTTCTTC; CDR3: CASSGRIPYNEQFF
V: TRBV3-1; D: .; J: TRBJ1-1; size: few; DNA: TGTGCCAGCAGCCAAGGCCTGGACAGGAACACTGAAGCTTTCTTT; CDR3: CASSQGLDRNTEAFF
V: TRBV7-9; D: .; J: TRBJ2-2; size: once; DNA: TGTGCCAGCACCACTTCAAGGGGGAACACCGGGGAGCTGTTTTTT; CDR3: CASTTSRGNTGELFF
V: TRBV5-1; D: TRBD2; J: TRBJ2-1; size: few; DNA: TGCGCCAGCAGCTTGGCCGTGGGTAGCGGGAGTTTCCCCTACAATGAGCAGTTCTTC; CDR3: CASSLAVGSGSFPYNEQFF
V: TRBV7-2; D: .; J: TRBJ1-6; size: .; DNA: TGTGCCAGCAGCCAGAGGGCCCAATCACCCCTCCACTTT; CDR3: CASSQRAQSPLHF
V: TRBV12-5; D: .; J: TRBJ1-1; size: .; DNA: TGTGCTAGTGGTTCCGCCGGGACTCCAGGCACTAACACTGAAGCTTTCTTT; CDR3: CASGSAGTPGTNTEAFF
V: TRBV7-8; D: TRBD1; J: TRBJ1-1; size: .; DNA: TGTGCCAGCAGCTCAAGGACAGGGGAAGAAGCTTTCTTT; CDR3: CASSSRTGEEAFF
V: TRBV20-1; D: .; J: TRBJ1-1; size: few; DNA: TGCAGTGCTAGTCAAGGGCTGAACACTGAAGCTTTCTTT; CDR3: CSASQGLNTEAFF
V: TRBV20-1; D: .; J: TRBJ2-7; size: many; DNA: TGCAGTGCTAGACAGGGTACGTCAATCGAGCAGTACTTC; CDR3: CSARQGTSIEQYF
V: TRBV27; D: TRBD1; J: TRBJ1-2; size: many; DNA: TGTGCCAGCGGAAGATCGGGACAGGGATTCTTTATCGATGGCTACACCTTC; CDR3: CASGRSGQGFFIDGYTF
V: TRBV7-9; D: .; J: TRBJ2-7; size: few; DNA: TGTGCCAGCAGCTCACCATTAGTAGGCGAGCAGTACTTC; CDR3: CASSSPLVGEQYF
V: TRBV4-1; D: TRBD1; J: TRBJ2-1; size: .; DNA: TGCGCCAGCAGCCAACCGACAGGGGTTTCATATGGGGAGCAGTTCTTC; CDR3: CASSQPTGVSYGEQFF
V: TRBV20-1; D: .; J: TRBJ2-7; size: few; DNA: TGCAGTAGAGGGACAAGCTACGAGCAGTACTTC; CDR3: CSRGTSYEQYF